The source of this T cell receptor (beta chain) is a study of CD8+ T cells in alopecia areata (dated by TCRdb to between 2018 and 2020). Regarding the research as a whole: Treated patients were enrolled in an open-label pilot trial of oral tofacitinib, 5 to 10 mg twice daily, for moderate-to-severe alopecia areata. Tofacitinib was given for 6 to 18 months, followed by 6 months of follow-up off drug to assess delayed response and recurrence. In treated patients, disease severity was measured using the SALT score, which gives the percentage of scalp surface area affected. To study T cell clonal expansion in alopecia areata, the researchers applied high-throughput TCRbeta sequencing to both the C3H/HeJ mouse model and human patients. On the human side, TCRbeta sequencing was run on scalp tissue and on sorted CD4+ and CD8+ peripheral blood T cells from healthy controls and from alopecia areata patients with either patchy or totalis/universalis disease. Patients on tofacitinib were biopsied at baseline and after 4 and 24 weeks of treatment, and several of the patients also had a later scalp biopsy. Scalp clonality was compared across normal scalp (n=4), patchy alopecia areata scalp (n=8), and alopecia totalis/universalis scalp (n=8). The RNA source kit depended on sample type: the PAXgene miRNA kit for fixed scalp, the miRNeasy kit for PBMCs, and the RNeasy kit for mouse skin. TCRbeta CDR3 regions were amplified by immunoSEQ multiplex PCR using 35 Vbeta forward and 13 Jbeta reverse primers. General study outcomes and caveats: With tofacitinib, both scalp clonality and the number of expanded CD8+ clones among the top 100 scalp clones went down significantly. Resident alphabeta T cells in normal human skin are also sequenced, complicating scalp TCR repertoire analysis, unlike mouse skin dominated by gammadelta T cells. Lesional scalp, especially in alopecia totalis/universalis, showed higher clonality and more expanded CD8+ clones than normal scalp, suggesting antigenic drive. Compared with mice, TCR sequences shared between patients were less clear, possibly partly because of HLA diversity across the patient population. Many expanded lesional clones persisted in scalp and blood during tofacitinib treatment, which may partly explain relapse after stopping treatment. Because the treated cohort was small and had only one nonresponder, larger studies are needed to examine links between baseline CD8+ expansion and response.

To note about this clone: Its antigen target is currently unknown. Qualities for individual bases were not recorded, and no much larger clone is one base off.

From the germline V gene, CDR1 is MGHRA and CDR2 is YSYEKL. Trimming takes 1 base from V and 4 bases from J, and the germline ends sit 11 bases apart. The CDR3, from cysteine to phenylalanine, totals 15 residues. Of the read, only the CDR3 DNA is kept; its 45 bases are in frame from base 1. Library construction relied on the immunoSEQ multiplex PCR assay. RNA was extracted from all samples and reverse transcribed into cDNA as template for TCR sequencing. First-strand cDNA was synthesized with SuperScript III using a 2:1 mix of oligo-dT and random hexamers. A synthetic immune receptor repertoire was used to measure amplification bias, and any remaining bias was corrected computationally. As for how the authors treated the data: After raw reads were preprocessed to remove errors, the CDR3 was defined following IMGT conventions as running from the conserved cysteine to phenylalanine. To get clonality, Shannon entropy was normalized by log2 of the number of productive unique TCRs and the result was subtracted from 1. CD4 or CD8 identity of scalp clones was inferred by cross-referencing scalp TCRbeta sequences with sorted blood CD4 and CD8 repertoires. The table comes from immuneACCESS by way of TCRdb, which keeps in-frame sequences with V and J called. Part of the clones is missing from these tables; in studies checked, under half for an unresolved V gene and the rest for unknown reasons. V, J and clone size derive from that table, while D and trimming were established from the DNA sequence. In all, the sample holds 130,000 to 150,000 clones, and roughly four fifths of those were seen once. About 25% of the sample comes from the top ten.

Taken with the paper, the label for time point translates to: about four weeks on oral tofacitinib. This specimen's treatment or condition label, interpreted: oral pan-JAK inhibitor, 5-10 mg twice daily. Peripheral blood and lesional scalp punch biopsies were obtained from patients with alopecia areata. PBMCs were isolated by density centrifugation and stained for CD3, CD4 and CD8, after which CD4+ and CD8+ T cells were sorted on a FACSAria. The receptor chain draws on TRBV4-1 and TRBJ1-5; the D gene is unclear. The origin of this receptor is a human donor with alopecia areata. The source material was CD8+ T cells sorted from blood, sampled at week 4, from a patient treated with tofacitinib. The CDR3 is CASSQVLATNQPQHF. The nucleotide sequence reads TGCGCCAGCAGCCAAGTGTTGGCGACTAATCAGCCCCAGCATTTT.